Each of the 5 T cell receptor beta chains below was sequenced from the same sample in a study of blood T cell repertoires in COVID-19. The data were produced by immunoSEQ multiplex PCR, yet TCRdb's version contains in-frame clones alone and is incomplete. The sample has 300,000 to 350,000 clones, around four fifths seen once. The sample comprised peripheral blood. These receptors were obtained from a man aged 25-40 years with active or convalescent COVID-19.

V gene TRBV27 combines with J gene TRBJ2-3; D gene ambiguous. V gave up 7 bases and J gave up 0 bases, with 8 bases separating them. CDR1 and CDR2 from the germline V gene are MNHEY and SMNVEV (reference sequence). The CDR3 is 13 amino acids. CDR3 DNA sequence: TGTGCCAGCATAAGCGCTAGCACAGATACGCAGTATTTT. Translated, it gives CASISASTDTQYF.

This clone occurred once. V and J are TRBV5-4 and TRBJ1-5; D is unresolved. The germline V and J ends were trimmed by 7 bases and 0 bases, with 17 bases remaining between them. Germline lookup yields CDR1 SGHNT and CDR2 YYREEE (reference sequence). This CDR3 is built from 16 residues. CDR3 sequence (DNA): TGTGCCAGCCGGGAGGATGGAAGATATAGCAATCAGCCCCAGCATTTT. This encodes CASREDGRYSNQPQHF. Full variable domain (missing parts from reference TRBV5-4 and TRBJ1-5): ETGVTQSPTHLIKTRGQQVTLRCSSQSGHNTVSWYQQALGQGPQFIFQYYREEENGRGNFPPRFSGLQFPNYSSELNVNALELDDSALYLCASREDGRYSNQPQHFGDGTRLSIL.

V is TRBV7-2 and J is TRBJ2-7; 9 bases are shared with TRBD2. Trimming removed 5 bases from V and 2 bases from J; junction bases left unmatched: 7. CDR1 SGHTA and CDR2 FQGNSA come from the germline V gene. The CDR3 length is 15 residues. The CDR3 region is CASSPTAGGPYEQYF. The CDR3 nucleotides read TGTGCCAGCAGCCCCACAGCGGGGGGCCCCTACGAGCAGTACTTC.

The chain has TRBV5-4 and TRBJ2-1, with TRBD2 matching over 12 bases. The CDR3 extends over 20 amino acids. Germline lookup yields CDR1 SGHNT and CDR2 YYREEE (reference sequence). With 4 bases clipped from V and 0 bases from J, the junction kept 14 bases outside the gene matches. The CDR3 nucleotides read TGTGCCAGCAGCCCCGGGACTAGCGGGCCCTATCCGAGCTCCTACAATGAGCAGTTCTTC. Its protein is CASSPGTSGPYPSSYNEQFF.

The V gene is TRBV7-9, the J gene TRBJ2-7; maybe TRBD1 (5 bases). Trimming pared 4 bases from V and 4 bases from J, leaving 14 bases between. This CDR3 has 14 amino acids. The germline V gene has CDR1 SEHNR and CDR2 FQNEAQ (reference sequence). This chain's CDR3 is CASSSGAVEYEQYF. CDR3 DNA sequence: TGTGCCAGCAGCTCTGGGGCCGTAGAGTACGAGCAGTACTTC.